The T cell receptor beta chain under discussion was sequenced for a study of cytomegalovirus exposure and HLA in healthy donors. Germline values: CDR1 MGHRA, CDR2 YSYEKL. J lost 12 bases, V lost 0 bases, and 7 bases had no gene match. The CDR3 is 14 amino acids. Study-wide results and limits: Beyond CMV serostatus, there was no information to go on about immune exposure. The productive fraction for most TCR beta V segments was about 87% or about 30% in an earlier analysis. In vitro data verified a few CMV-associated chains as specific for CMV antigens.

This clone has only a few counts. Its antigen remains unknown. In the PCR, 60 Vbeta and 13 Jbeta primers were used. Clones were sequenced by immunoSEQ multiplex PCR, and TCRdb holds only the in-frame ones, with some missing. The sample records over 150,000 clones, nearly 80% being singletons. The receptor was derived from a man between 18 and 29 years old in good health and CMV-seropositive. This chain links TRBV4-1 with TRBJ1-2; 10 bases map to TRBD1. The material sequenced was PBMCs. CDR3 DNA: TGCGCCAGCAGCCAAGAGCGCGGGACAGGGGACCACACCTTC. It encodes CASSQERGTGDHTF.